This is a list of T cell receptor beta chains from one sample in a study of T-cell reconstitution after alpha-beta-depleted transplantation in children. TCRdb reanalysed the PCR reads using MiXCR and keeps one entry per CDR3 protein. The sample lists a few hundred thousand distinct CDR3 sequences; 43% were seen once. Sequencing was performed on PBMCs, taken before TCRalphabeta/CD19-depleted stem cell transplant. These receptors were taken from a girl aged 2 to 9 with aplastic anemia, due to receive a stem cell transplant. CDR3s include the opening cysteine and the closing phenylalanine or tryptophan. The D gene is left open where the match is weak. The listing skips clone size in some rows; elsewhere it reads once, few, many or a size class.

D gene	J gene	V gene	clone size	CDR3 DNA	CDR3 protein
.	TRBJ1-6	TRBV7-2	.	TGTGCCAGCAGCTTTCGAGGGCGCAATTCACCCCTCCACTTT	CASSFRGRNSPLHF
TRBD1	TRBJ2-7	TRBV6-1	.	TGTGCCAGCAGTGCGTCGGGACAGCCGAGCTCCTACGAGCAGTACTTC	CASSASGQPSSYEQYF
.	TRBJ2-7	TRBV7-2	.	TGTGCCAGCGCGCCAGAGGGAGGCTACGAGCAGTACTTC	CASAPEGGYEQYF
.	TRBJ1-2	TRBV20-1	.	TGCAGTGCCCCGGACACGAACTATGGCTACACCTTC	CSAPDTNYGYTF
.	TRBJ1-5	TRBV7-2	few	TGTGCCAGCAGCTTAGCCCACGGGGGCAGGGTTCAGCCCCAGCATTTT	CASSLAHGGRVQPQHF
.	TRBJ2-7	TRBV7-9	many	TGTGCCAGCAGCCCGAACGACGCCTACATCAGTTACGAGCAGTACTTC	CASSPNDAYISYEQYF
TRBD2	TRBJ2-1	TRBV27	few	TGTGCCAGCAGTTTTGGACTAGCGGGAGGGCTGATCAATGAGCAGTTCTTC	CASSFGLAGGLINEQFF
TRBD2	TRBJ2-1	TRBV15	.	TGTGCCACCAGCAGACCGGGGAGCGGGACGTTAATGGATGAGCAGTTCTTC	CATSRPGSGTLMDEQFF
TRBD1	TRBJ2-7	TRBV20-1	.	TGCAGTGCTAGGACCTTCGGGACAGGGAGGACCCACAAGCAGTACTTC	CSARTFGTGRTHKQYF
.	TRBJ2-1	TRBV18	.	TGTGCCAGCTCACCAACCGGGACGCCCACTCTTTACAATGAGCAGTTCTTC	CASSPTGTPTLYNEQFF
.	TRBJ2-7	TRBV12-3/TRBV12-4	many	TGTGCCTCCAAAATACGACAGGCAGGGGCCCACGAGCAGTACTTC	CASKIRQAGAHEQYF
.	TRBJ1-5	TRBV4-1	.	TGCGCCAGCAGCCAAGGGTCAAAAGGCAATCAGCCCCAGCATTTT	CASSQGSKGNQPQHF
.	TRBJ2-4	TRBV9	.	TGTGCCAGCAGCGTGTTTCAGGGGGGCGCGACGAACATTCAGTACTTC	CASSVFQGGATNIQYF
.	TRBJ1-2	TRBV4-1	.	TGCGCCAGCAGCCAAGCAATGAAGGGTAGCTATGGCGACACCTTC	CASSQAMKGSYGDTF
.	TRBJ2-1	TRBV18	.	TGTGCCAGCTCACCAAGTTCAGGGTATAATGAGCAGTTCTTC	CASSPSSGYNEQFF
.	TRBJ1-3	TRBV28	many	TGTGCCAGCAGTGGTTTTAAGTCAGATGGAAACACCATATATTTT	CASSGFKSDGNTIYF
.	TRBJ2-5	TRBV5-1	many	TGCGCCAGCAGCCTAGGCGGGCAGTCCCAAGAGACCCAGTACTTC	CASSLGGQSQETQYF
.	TRBJ2-7	TRBV5-1	many	TGCGCCAGCAGCTTGGAGCGAGGGTCCTACGAGCAGTACTTC	CASSLERGSYEQYF
.	TRBJ2-1	TRBV30	.	TGTGCCTGTTTTACACCTTGGATTTACAATGAGCAGTTCTTC	CACFTPWIYNEQFF
TRBD2	TRBJ2-7	TRBV4-2	.	TGTGCCAGCAGCCGGGGACTAGCCTGCGAGCAGTACTTC	CASSRGLACEQYF
.	TRBJ1-5	TRBV12-3/TRBV12-4	.	TGTGCCAGCAGCCCGGGCAGGGTCCAAAATCAGCCCCAGCATTTT	CASSPGRVQNQPQHF
TRBD2	TRBJ2-7	TRBV20-1	.	TGCAGTGCTAGCGGGACTAGCGGGAGGATAACCTACGAGCAGTACTTC	CSASGTSGRITYEQYF
.	TRBJ2-7	TRBV27	.	TGTGCCAGCAGTTCCACTGACCACGAGCAGTACTTC	CASSSTDHEQYF
.	TRBJ2-1	TRBV12-3/TRBV12-4	many	TGTGCCAGCCAGACGTGGAACAATGAGCAGTTCTTC	CASQTWNNEQFF
TRBD1	TRBJ1-6	TRBV28	few	TGTGCCAGCGACAGGGATAATTCACCCCTCCACTTT	CASDRDNSPLHF
TRBD1	TRBJ1-1	TRBV3-1	few	TGTGCCAGCGGCGGGACAGGGTCTTTGAACACTGAAGCTTTCTTT	CASGGTGSLNTEAFF
.	TRBJ2-1	TRBV18	.	TGTGCCAGCTCGCCGAGGGGGTCGAAGAGCAGCGGTGAGCAGTTCTTC	CASSPRGSKSSGEQFF
.	TRBJ2-2	TRBV20-1	many	TGCAGTGCTAGAGGGGATCGGGCAGGGATTGTATACACCGGGGAGCTGTTTTTT	CSARGDRAGIVYTGELFF
TRBD2	TRBJ2-3	TRBV9	.	TGTGCCAGCAGCGCAGAAGCGGGGGGCCTCACAGATACGCAGTATTTT	CASSAEAGGLTDTQYF
TRBD2	TRBJ2-1	TRBV4-3	many	TGCGCCAGCAGCCAAGATGCTAGCGGGACTACCTACAATGAGCAGTTCTTC	CASSQDASGTTYNEQFF
.	TRBJ2-1	TRBV3-1	many	TGTGCCAGCAGCCAAAATGGGTTCAAGCTCTTC	CASSQNGFKLF
.	TRBJ2-7	TRBV5-1	many	TGTGCCAGCTCTGTTAGCTCCTACGAGCAGTACTTC	CASSVSSYEQYF